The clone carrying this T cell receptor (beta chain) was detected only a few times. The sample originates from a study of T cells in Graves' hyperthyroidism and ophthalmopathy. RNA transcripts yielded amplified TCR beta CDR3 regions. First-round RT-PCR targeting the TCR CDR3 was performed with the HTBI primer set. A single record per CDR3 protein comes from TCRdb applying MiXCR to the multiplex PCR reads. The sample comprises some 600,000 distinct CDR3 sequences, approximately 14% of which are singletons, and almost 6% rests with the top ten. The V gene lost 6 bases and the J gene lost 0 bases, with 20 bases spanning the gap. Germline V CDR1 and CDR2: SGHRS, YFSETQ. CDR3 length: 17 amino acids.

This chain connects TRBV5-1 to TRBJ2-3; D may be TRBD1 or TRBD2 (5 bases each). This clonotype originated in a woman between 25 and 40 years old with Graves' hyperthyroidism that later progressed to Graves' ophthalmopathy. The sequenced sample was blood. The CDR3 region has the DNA TGCGCCAGCAAAGGAGCCTCGGGGCAAACTAGCACAGATACGCAGTATTTT. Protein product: CASKGASGQTSTDTQYF.